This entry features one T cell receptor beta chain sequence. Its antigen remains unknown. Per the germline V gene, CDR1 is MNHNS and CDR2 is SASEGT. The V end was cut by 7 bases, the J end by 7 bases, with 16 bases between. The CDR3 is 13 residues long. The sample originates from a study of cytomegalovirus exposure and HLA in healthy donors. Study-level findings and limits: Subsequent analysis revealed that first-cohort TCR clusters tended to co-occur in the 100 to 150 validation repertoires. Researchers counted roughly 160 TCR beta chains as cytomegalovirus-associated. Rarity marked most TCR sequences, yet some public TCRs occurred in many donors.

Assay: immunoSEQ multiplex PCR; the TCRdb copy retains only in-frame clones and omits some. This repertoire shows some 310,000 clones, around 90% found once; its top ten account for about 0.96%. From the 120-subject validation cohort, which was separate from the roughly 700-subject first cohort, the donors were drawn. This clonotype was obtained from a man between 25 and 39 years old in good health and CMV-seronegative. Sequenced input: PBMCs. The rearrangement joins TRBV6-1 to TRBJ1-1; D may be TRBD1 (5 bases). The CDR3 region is CASKPREKGEAFF. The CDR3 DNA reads TGTGCCAGCAAACCCAGGGAAAAGGGTGAAGCTTTCTTT.